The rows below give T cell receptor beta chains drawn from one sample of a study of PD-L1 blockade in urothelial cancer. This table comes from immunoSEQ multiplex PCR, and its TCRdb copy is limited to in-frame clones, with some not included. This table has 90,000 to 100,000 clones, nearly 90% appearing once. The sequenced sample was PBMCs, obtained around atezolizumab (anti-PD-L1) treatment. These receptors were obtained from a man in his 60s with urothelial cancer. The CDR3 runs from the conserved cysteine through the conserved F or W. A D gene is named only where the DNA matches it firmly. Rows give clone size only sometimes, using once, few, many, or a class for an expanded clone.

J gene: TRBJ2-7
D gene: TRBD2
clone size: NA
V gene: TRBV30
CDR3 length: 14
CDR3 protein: CAWSPTSGGNEQYF
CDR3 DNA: TGTGCCTGGAGCCCGACTAGCGGAGGGAACGAGCAGTACTTC

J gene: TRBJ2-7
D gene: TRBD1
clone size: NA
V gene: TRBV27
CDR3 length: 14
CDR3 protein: CASRISGGPYEQYF
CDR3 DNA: TGTGCCAGCAGAATCTCAGGGGGACCCTACGAGCAGTACTTC

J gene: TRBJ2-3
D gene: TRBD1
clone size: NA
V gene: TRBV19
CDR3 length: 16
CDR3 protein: CASSRTGRSGTDTQYF
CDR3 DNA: TGTGCCAGTAGTAGGACAGGGAGGAGCGGCACAGATACGCAGTATTTT

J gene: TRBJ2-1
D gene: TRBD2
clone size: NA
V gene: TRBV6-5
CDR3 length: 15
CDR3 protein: CASSRTSGGGNEQFF
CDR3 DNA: TGTGCCAGCAGTCGTACTAGCGGGGGGGGTAATGAGCAGTTCTTC

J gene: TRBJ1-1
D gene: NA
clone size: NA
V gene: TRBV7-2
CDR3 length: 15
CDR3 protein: CASSLDGRGNTEAFF
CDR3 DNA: TGTGCCAGCAGCTTAGACGGCAGGGGGAACACTGAAGCTTTCTTT

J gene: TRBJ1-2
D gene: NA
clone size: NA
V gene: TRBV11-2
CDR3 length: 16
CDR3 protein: CASSLDVAGGWDGYTF
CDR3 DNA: TGTGCCAGCAGCTTAGATGTGGCGGGGGGCTGGGATGGCTACACCTTC

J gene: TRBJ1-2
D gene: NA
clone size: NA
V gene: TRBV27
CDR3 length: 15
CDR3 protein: CASSPVMTVSYGYTF
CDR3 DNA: TGTGCCAGCAGCCCAGTCATGACAGTTTCGTATGGCTACACCTTC

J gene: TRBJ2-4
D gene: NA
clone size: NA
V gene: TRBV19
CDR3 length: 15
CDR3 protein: CASSMLSGDKNIQYF
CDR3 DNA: TGTGCCAGTAGTATGTTGAGTGGTGACAAAAACATTCAGTACTTC

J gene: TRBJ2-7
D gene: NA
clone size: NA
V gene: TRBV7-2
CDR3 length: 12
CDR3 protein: CASSSIQGEQYF
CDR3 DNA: TGTGCCAGCAGCTCCATTCAGGGGGAGCAGTACTTC

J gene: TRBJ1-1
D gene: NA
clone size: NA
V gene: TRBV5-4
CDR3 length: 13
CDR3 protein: CASRRSGVAEAFF
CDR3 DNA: TGTGCCAGCAGACGTTCTGGAGTGGCTGAAGCTTTCTTT

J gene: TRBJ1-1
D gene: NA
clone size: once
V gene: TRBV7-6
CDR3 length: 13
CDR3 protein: CASSSQENTEAFF
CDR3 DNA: TGTGCCAGCAGCTCGCAGGAGAACACTGAAGCTTTCTTT

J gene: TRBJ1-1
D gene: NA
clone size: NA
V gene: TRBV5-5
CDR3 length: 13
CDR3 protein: CASSLVSVTEAFF
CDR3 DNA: TGTGCCAGCAGCTTGGTCTCAGTCACTGAAGCTTTCTTT

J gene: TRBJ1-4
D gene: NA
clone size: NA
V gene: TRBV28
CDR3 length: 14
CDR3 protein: CASTIHPSNEKLFF
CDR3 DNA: TGTGCCAGCACCATACACCCTTCTAATGAAAAACTGTTTTTT

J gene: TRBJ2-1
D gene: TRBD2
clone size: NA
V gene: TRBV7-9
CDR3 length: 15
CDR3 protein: CASSPPGLAYNEQFF
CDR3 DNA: TGTGCCAGCAGCCCTCCGGGACTAGCCTACAATGAGCAGTTCTTC

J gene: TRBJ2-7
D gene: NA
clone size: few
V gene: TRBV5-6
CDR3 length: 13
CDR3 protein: CASWGAGSYEQYF
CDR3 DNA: TGTGCCAGTTGGGGAGCAGGATCCTACGAGCAGTACTTC

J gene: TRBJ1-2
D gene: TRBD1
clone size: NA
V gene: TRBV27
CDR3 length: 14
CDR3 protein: CASSRQGANYGYTF
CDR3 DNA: TGTGCCAGCAGCCGACAGGGGGCAAACTATGGCTACACCTTC

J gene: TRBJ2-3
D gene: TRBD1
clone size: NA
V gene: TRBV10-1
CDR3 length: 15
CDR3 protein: CASSKTGQGSDTQYF
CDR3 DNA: TGCGCCAGCAGTAAAACGGGACAGGGTTCAGATACGCAGTATTTT

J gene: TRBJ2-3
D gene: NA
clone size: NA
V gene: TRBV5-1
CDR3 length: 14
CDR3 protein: CASSPSGSLDTQYF
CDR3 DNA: TGCGCCAGCAGCCCGAGCGGTTCCTTGGATACGCAGTATTTT

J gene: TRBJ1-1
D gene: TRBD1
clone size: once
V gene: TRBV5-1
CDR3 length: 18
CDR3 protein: CASSLGTLKQGAGTEAFF
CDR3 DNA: TGCGCCAGCAGCTTAGGCACACTAAAACAGGGGGCAGGGACTGAAGCTTTCTTT

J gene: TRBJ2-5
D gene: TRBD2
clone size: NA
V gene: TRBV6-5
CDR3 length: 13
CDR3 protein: CASSGTRGETQYF
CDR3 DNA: TGTGCCAGCAGTGGGACTAGAGGGGAGACCCAGTACTTC

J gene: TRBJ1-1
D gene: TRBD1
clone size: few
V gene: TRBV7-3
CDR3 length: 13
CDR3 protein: CASSSRQGTEAFF
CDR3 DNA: TGTGCCAGCAGCTCCCGACAGGGAACTGAAGCTTTCTTT

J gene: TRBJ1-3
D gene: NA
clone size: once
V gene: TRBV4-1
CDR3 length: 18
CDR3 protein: CASSQEGQVGYSGNTIYF
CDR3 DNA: TGCGCCAGCAGCCAAGAAGGTCAGGTGGGCTATAGTGGAAACACCATATATTTT

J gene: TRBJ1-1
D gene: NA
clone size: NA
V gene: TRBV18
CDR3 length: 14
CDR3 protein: CASSPWTDNTEAFF
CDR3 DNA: TGTGCCAGCTCCCCCTGGACAGACAACACTGAAGCTTTCTTT

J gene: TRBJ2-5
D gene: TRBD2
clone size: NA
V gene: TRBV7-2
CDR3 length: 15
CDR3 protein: CASSLLAGVGETQYF
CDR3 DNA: TGTGCCAGCAGTTTACTAGCGGGAGTAGGGGAGACCCAGTACTTC

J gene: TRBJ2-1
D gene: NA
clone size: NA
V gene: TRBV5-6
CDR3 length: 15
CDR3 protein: CASSSRGGTYNEQFF
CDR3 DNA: TGTGCCAGCAGCTCGCGGGGTGGCACCTACAATGAGCAGTTCTTC

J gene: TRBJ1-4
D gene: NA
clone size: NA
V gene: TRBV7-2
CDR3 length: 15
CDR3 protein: CASSLVYGGREKLFF
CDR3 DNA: TGTGCCAGCAGCTTAGTGTACGGGGGGAGGGAAAAACTGTTTTTT

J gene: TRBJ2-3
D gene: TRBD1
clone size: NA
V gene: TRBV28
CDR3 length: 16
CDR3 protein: CASSTRTGQGSDTQYF
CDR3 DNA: TGTGCCAGCAGTACAAGGACGGGACAGGGCTCAGATACGCAGTATTTT

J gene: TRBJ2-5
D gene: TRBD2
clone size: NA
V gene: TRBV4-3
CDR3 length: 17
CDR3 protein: CASSQGPPPSGQETQYF
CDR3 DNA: TGCGCCAGCAGCCAAGGCCCCCCCCCTAGCGGCCAAGAGACCCAGTACTTC

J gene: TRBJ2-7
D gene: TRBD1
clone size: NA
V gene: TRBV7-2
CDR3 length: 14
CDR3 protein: CASSRNRGRYEQYF
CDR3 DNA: TGTGCCAGCAGCCGAAACAGGGGACGCTACGAGCAGTACTTC

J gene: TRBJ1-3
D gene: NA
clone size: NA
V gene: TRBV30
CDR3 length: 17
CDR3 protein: CAWSVAGTTLAGNTIYF
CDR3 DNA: TGTGCCTGGAGTGTAGCCGGGACAACACTGGCCGGAAACACCATATATTTT

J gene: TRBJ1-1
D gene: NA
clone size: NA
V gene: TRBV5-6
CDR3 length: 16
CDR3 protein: CASSLGSGASNTEAFF
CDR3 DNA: TGTGCCAGCAGCTTGGGCAGTGGAGCATCGAACACTGAAGCTTTCTTT

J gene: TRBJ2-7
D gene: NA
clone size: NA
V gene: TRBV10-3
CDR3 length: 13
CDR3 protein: CAITEDTVKAPYF
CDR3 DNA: TGTGCCATCACAGAGGACACCGTGAAGGCCCCTTACTTC

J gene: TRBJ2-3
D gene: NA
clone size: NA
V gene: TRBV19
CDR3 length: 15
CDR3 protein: CASSALGGDPDTQYF
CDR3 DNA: TGTGCCAGTAGCGCCCTAGGGGGGGACCCAGATACGCAGTATTTT

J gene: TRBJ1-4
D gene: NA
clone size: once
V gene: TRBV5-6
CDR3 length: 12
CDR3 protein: CASSFAGEKLFF
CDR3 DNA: TGTGCCAGCAGCTTCGCGGGTGAAAAACTGTTTTTT

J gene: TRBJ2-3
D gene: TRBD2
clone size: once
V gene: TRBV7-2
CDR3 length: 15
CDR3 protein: CASSLNSGLGDTQYF
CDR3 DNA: TGTGCCAGCAGCTTAAATTCGGGACTAGGAGATACGCAGTATTTT

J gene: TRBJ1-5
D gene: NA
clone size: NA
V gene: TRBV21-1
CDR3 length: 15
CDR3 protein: CASSKGGQGNQPQHF
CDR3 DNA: TGTGCCAGCAGCAAAGGGGGGCAGGGCAATCAGCCCCAGCATTTT

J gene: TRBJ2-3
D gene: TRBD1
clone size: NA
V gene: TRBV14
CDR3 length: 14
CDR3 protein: CASSGWDRPDTQYF
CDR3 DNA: TGTGCCAGCAGCGGGTGGGACAGACCAGATACGCAGTATTTT

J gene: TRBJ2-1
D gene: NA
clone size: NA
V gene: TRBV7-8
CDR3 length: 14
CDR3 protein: CASSPSGKSNEQFF
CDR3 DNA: TGTGCCAGCAGCCCGTCCGGGAAGAGCAATGAGCAGTTCTTC

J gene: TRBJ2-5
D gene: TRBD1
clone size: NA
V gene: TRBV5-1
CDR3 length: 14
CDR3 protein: CASSKDRVQETQYF
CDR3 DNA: TGCGCCAGCAGCAAGGACAGGGTACAAGAGACCCAGTACTTC

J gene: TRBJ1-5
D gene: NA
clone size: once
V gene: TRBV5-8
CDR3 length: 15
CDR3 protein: CASSFQGQGTQPQHF
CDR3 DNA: TGTGCCAGCAGCTTCCAGGGGCAGGGAACACAGCCCCAGCATTTT

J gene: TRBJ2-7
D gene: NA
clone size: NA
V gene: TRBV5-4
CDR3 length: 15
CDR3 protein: CASSLGGRSPYEQYF
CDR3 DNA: TGTGCCAGCAGCTTGGGGGGGCGGAGCCCCTACGAGCAGTACTTC

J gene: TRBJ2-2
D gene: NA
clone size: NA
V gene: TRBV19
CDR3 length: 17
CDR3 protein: CASSATPGQTNTGELFF
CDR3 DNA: TGTGCCAGTAGTGCGACCCCCGGACAGACGAACACCGGGGAGCTGTTTTTT